This T cell receptor beta chain was recorded in a study of preoperative IRX-2 immunotherapy in early breast cancer (dated by TCRdb to between 2017 and 2020). On this clone: There is no known antigen for this receptor. The record has no base qualities; no much larger clone is one base away.

Libraries were prepared through the immunoSEQ multiplex PCR assay. Entries here come from immuneACCESS through TCRdb and include only in-frame sequences with V and J called. Some clones fail to appear in such tables; in the studies checked, an unresolved V gene covers under half of the shortfall, and the cause of the remainder is unknown. The sample data list fewer than 25,000 clones, and roughly 90% of these were observed just once. Clones ranked in the top ten supply roughly 30% of the sample. The sample's treatment or condition label, in plain terms: preoperative locoregional IRX-2 cytokine immunotherapy. The samples were obtained from a phase Ib study that tested preoperative, locoregional IRX-2 cytokine immunotherapy meant to prime immune responses. The donors were early-stage breast cancer patients who were given IRX-2 prior to surgery. The CDR3 measures 15 amino acids from cysteine to phenylalanine. Just the 45-base CDR3 DNA is kept, in frame starting at base 1. The CDR1 and CDR2 encoded by the germline V gene are WSHSY and SAAADI. V ends up 4 bases short and J 5 bases short, with an unmatched junction base count of 6.

The rearranged chain carries TRBV10-2 and TRBJ2-5, with 11 central nucleotides matching TRBD2. This sequence was found in a human donor with breast cancer. Here the sequenced sample was tumor tissue, taken after IRX-2 immunotherapy. The sequenced DNA is TGCGCCAGCAGTGTCGTAGCGGGGGGGCTGGAGACCCAGTACTTC. Translated, it gives CASSVVAGGLETQYF.